The 7 T cell receptor beta chains given below trace back to one sample, sequenced in a study of CD8+CD57+ T cells in acquired aplastic anemia. Patients chosen for sequencing had CD8+CD57+ cells that had expanded, as shown by flow cytometry. Genomic DNA was employed as the template in profiling TCR beta VDJ and CDR3. TCRdb reprocessed the reads via MiXCR and lists one record per CDR3 protein. The sample lists 150,000 to 170,000 distinct CDR3 sequences, about 48% occurring once. Sequences were obtained from sorted CD4+, CD8+, or CD8+CD57+ T cells (not recorded which) from PBMCs. All receptors come from a human donor with aplastic anemia.

This clonotype was counted at least ten times. J is TRBJ2-5 and V is TRBV7-9; 14 bases match TRBD2. Germline CDR1 is SEHNR and CDR2 is FQNEAQ (reference sequence). After removal of 2 bases from V and 2 bases from J, the junction contained 4 bases not matched to a gene. The CDR3 length is 17 residues. The CDR3 bases are TGTGCCAGCAGCTTATCCCGACTAGCGGGGGGGCAAGAGACCCAGTACTTC. Its translation: CASSLSRLAGGQETQYF.

The DNA for the CDR3 is TGTGCCAGCAGCTTGGGATACAGGGATGGCTACACCTTC. Its protein is CASSLGYRDGYTF. The chain links TRBV5-6 to TRBJ1-2, with D possibly matching TRBD1 (6 bases). Germline values: CDR1 SGHDT, CDR2 YYEEEE. V shed 0 bases and J shed 6 bases, with 9 bases lying between them. CDR3 length equals 13 residues.

This clonotype occurred once. The chain employs TRBV7-2 and TRBJ1-2; D gene ambiguous. The V end lost 2 bases, the J end lost 5 bases, and 9 bases lay between the germline ends. CDR1 is SGHTA, CDR2 FQGNSA, per germline. This CDR3 spans 13 amino acids. The CDR3: CASSLRWEYGYTF. In DNA, the CDR3 is TGTGCCAGCAGCTTACGATGGGAATATGGCTACACCTTC.

The V and J genes are TRBV7-2 and TRBJ1-1, with no clear D. The CDR3 consists of 14 residues. V shed 2 bases and J shed 1 base, with 8 bases lying between them. CDR1 SGHTA and CDR2 FQGNSA come from the germline V gene. In DNA form, the CDR3 reads TGTGCCAGCAGCTTAATCTGGGAGAACACTGAAGCTTTCTTT. Encoded protein: CASSLIWENTEAFF.

V usage is TRBV6-4 and J usage is TRBJ2-5; possible D gene TRBD1, 5 bases. The CDR3 contains 14 residues. The V end lost 6 bases, the J end lost 2 bases, and 13 bases lay between the germline ends. CDR1 and CDR2 from the germline V gene are MRHNA and SNTAGT. In DNA form, the CDR3 reads TGTGCCAGCAGCCCTCAGGGAAGTCAAGAGACCCAGTACTTC. Its translation is CASSPQGSQETQYF.

This clonotype was observed many times. The CDR3 DNA is TGTGCCAGCGGTAGGGGACATTACGAGCAGTACTTC. This codes for CASGRGHYEQYF. This chain connects TRBV25-1 to TRBJ2-7; TRBD1 might be the D (6 bases). V gave up 8 bases and J gave up 4 bases, with 12 bases separating them. The CDR3 is made up of 12 amino acids. From germline, CDR1 is MGHDK and CDR2 SYGVNS.

There are many counts of this clonotype. The rearrangement joins TRBV5-6 to TRBJ2-7; the D call may be TRBD1 or TRBD2 (5 bases each). Germline CDR1 and CDR2: SGHDT and YYEEEE. The CDR3 has 14 amino acids. V shed 6 bases and J shed 3 bases, with 16 bases lying between them. In DNA form, the CDR3 reads TGTGCCAGCACCCCCGCCGGGGCAGTCTACGAGCAGTACTTC. Its protein product is CASTPAGAVYEQYF. The full variable domain, rest sourced from reference TRBV5-6 and TRBJ2-7, is DAGVTQSPTHLIKTRGQQVTLRCSPKSGHDTVSWYQQALGQGPQFIFQYYEEEERQRGNFPDRFSGHQFPNYSSELNVNALLLGDSALYLCASTPAGAVYEQYFGPGTRLTVT.